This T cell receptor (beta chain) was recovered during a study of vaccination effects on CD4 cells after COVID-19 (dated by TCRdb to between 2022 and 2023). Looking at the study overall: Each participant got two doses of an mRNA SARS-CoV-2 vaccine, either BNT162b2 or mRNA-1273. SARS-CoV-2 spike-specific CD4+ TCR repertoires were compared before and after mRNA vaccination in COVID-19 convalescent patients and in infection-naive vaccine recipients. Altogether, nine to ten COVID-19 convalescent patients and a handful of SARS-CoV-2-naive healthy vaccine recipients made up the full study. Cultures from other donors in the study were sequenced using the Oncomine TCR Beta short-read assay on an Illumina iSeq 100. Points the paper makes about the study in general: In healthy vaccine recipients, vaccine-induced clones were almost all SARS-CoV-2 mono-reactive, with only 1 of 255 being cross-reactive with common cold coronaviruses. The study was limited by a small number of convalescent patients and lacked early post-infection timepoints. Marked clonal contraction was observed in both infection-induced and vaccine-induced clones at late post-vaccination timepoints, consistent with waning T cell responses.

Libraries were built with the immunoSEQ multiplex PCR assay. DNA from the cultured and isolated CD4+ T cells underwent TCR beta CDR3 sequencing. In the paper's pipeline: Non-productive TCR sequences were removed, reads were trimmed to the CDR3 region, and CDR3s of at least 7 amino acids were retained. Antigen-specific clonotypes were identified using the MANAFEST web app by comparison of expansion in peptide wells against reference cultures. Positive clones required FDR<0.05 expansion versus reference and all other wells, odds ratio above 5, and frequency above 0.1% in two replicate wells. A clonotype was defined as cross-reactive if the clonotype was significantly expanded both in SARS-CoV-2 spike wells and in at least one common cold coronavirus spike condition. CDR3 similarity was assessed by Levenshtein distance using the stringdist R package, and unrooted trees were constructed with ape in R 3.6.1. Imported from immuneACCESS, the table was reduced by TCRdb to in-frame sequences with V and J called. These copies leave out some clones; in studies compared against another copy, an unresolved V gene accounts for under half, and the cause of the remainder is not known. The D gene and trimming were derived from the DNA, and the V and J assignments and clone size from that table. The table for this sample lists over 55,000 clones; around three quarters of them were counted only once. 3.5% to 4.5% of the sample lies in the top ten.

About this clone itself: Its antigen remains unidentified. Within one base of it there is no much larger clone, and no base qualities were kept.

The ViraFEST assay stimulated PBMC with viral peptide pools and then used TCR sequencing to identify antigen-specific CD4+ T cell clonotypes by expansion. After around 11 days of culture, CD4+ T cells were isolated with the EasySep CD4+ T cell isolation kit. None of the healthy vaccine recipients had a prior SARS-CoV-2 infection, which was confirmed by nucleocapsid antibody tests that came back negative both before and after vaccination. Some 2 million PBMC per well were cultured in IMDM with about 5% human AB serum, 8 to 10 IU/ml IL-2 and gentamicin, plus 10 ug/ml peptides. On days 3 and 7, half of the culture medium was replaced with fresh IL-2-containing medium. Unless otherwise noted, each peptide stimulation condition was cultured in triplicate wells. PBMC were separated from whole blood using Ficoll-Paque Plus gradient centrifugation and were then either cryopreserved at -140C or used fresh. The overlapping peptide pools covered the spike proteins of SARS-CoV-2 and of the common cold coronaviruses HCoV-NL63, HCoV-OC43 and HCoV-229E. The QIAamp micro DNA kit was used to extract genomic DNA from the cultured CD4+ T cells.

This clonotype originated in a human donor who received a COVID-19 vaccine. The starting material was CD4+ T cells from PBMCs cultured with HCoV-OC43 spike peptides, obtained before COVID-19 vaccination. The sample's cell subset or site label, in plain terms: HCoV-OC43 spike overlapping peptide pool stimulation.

The DNA is as follows: TGCAGCGTTGAATACTTCAGTAACTATGGCTACACCTTC. This yields the protein CSVEYFSNYGYTF. The rearranged segments are TRBV29-1 and TRBJ1-2; no D gene can be assigned with confidence. Its CDR3 holds 13 amino acids, cysteine through phenylalanine. Just CDR3 DNA is preserved here, 39 bases in frame from base 1. The V and J ends are trimmed by 2 bases and 1 base, leaving 8 bases between them. CDR1 and CDR2 were assigned from the germline V gene as SQVTM and ANQGSEA.